In this sample, the clone carrying this T cell receptor beta chain turned up a few times. Antigen unknown. The data originate from a study of T cells in Graves' hyperthyroidism and ophthalmopathy. Notes on the study in general: The authors' 13 V-J model separated ophthalmopathy from stable hyperthyroidism.

TCR beta CDR3 sequences were amplified from RNA transcripts. TCR CDR3 underwent first-round RT-PCR with the HTBI primer set. MiXCR, run by TCRdb on the multiplex PCR reads, gives a single entry per CDR3 protein. The sample yields hundreds of thousands of distinct CDR3 sequences, around 20% seen once. At least 3 on the Clinical Activity Score was recorded for ophthalmopathy patients, who also had NOSPECS grade at least 4 and duration under 3 months. Lactation, pregnancy, other autoimmune disease or uncontrolled infection excluded patients. The sequencing sample was made of blood. This receptor was identified in a man aged 40-50 years with Graves' ophthalmopathy.

CDR3 bases: TGCAGCCTAGGACTAGCGGTTAGCACAGATACGCAGTATTTT. Translated, it gives CSLGLAVSTDTQYF. V gene TRBV29-1 combines with J gene TRBJ2-3; the match to TRBD2 covers 10 bases. V shed 8 bases and J 0 bases; nucleotides not matched to a gene: 5. The CDR3 runs to 14 residues. In germline, CDR1 is SQVTM, CDR2 ANQGSEA.